The sequence of this TCR beta chain was determined in a study of blood T cell repertoires in COVID-19. The method was immunoSEQ multiplex PCR; TCRdb's version includes in-frame clones alone and lacks a portion of them. The profile shows about 200,000 clones, roughly nine tenths of them singletons. Germline V gene lookup returns CDR1 ENHRY and CDR2 SYGVKD. The CDR3 consists of 12 residues. V lost 5 bases, J lost 11 bases, and 15 bases lay in between. The specimen sequenced was peripheral blood. The gene calls are TRBV10-3 and TRBJ1-2, with a weak D call TRBD1 (6 bases). The receptor was derived from a woman between 50 and 59 years old with acute or convalescent COVID-19. CDR3 protein: CAISTDRWGYTF. The CDR3 DNA sequence: TGTGCCATCAGTACAGACAGGTGGGGGTACACCTTC.